The sequence of this T cell receptor beta chain was determined in a study of technical replicates of blood from several donors. The CDR3 contains 16 residues. Germline loops: CDR1 SGHVS, CDR2 FQNEAQ. Between the trimmed V and J ends, which lost 5 bases and 3 bases, there was a span of 19 bases. Sequencing used immunoSEQ multiplex PCR; TCRdb keeps in-frame clones, though not all of them. The repertoire holds roughly 90,000 clones, with about 94% as singletons. The chain recombines TRBV7-8 with TRBJ1-1; no definite D call. Material for sequencing was T cells isolated from PBMCs. The sequence came from a human donor in good health. The CDR3 loop is CASSPQQTLRDTEAFF. The CDR3 bases are TGTGCCAGCAGCCCGCAACAAACTCTCCGGGACACTGAAGCTTTCTTT.